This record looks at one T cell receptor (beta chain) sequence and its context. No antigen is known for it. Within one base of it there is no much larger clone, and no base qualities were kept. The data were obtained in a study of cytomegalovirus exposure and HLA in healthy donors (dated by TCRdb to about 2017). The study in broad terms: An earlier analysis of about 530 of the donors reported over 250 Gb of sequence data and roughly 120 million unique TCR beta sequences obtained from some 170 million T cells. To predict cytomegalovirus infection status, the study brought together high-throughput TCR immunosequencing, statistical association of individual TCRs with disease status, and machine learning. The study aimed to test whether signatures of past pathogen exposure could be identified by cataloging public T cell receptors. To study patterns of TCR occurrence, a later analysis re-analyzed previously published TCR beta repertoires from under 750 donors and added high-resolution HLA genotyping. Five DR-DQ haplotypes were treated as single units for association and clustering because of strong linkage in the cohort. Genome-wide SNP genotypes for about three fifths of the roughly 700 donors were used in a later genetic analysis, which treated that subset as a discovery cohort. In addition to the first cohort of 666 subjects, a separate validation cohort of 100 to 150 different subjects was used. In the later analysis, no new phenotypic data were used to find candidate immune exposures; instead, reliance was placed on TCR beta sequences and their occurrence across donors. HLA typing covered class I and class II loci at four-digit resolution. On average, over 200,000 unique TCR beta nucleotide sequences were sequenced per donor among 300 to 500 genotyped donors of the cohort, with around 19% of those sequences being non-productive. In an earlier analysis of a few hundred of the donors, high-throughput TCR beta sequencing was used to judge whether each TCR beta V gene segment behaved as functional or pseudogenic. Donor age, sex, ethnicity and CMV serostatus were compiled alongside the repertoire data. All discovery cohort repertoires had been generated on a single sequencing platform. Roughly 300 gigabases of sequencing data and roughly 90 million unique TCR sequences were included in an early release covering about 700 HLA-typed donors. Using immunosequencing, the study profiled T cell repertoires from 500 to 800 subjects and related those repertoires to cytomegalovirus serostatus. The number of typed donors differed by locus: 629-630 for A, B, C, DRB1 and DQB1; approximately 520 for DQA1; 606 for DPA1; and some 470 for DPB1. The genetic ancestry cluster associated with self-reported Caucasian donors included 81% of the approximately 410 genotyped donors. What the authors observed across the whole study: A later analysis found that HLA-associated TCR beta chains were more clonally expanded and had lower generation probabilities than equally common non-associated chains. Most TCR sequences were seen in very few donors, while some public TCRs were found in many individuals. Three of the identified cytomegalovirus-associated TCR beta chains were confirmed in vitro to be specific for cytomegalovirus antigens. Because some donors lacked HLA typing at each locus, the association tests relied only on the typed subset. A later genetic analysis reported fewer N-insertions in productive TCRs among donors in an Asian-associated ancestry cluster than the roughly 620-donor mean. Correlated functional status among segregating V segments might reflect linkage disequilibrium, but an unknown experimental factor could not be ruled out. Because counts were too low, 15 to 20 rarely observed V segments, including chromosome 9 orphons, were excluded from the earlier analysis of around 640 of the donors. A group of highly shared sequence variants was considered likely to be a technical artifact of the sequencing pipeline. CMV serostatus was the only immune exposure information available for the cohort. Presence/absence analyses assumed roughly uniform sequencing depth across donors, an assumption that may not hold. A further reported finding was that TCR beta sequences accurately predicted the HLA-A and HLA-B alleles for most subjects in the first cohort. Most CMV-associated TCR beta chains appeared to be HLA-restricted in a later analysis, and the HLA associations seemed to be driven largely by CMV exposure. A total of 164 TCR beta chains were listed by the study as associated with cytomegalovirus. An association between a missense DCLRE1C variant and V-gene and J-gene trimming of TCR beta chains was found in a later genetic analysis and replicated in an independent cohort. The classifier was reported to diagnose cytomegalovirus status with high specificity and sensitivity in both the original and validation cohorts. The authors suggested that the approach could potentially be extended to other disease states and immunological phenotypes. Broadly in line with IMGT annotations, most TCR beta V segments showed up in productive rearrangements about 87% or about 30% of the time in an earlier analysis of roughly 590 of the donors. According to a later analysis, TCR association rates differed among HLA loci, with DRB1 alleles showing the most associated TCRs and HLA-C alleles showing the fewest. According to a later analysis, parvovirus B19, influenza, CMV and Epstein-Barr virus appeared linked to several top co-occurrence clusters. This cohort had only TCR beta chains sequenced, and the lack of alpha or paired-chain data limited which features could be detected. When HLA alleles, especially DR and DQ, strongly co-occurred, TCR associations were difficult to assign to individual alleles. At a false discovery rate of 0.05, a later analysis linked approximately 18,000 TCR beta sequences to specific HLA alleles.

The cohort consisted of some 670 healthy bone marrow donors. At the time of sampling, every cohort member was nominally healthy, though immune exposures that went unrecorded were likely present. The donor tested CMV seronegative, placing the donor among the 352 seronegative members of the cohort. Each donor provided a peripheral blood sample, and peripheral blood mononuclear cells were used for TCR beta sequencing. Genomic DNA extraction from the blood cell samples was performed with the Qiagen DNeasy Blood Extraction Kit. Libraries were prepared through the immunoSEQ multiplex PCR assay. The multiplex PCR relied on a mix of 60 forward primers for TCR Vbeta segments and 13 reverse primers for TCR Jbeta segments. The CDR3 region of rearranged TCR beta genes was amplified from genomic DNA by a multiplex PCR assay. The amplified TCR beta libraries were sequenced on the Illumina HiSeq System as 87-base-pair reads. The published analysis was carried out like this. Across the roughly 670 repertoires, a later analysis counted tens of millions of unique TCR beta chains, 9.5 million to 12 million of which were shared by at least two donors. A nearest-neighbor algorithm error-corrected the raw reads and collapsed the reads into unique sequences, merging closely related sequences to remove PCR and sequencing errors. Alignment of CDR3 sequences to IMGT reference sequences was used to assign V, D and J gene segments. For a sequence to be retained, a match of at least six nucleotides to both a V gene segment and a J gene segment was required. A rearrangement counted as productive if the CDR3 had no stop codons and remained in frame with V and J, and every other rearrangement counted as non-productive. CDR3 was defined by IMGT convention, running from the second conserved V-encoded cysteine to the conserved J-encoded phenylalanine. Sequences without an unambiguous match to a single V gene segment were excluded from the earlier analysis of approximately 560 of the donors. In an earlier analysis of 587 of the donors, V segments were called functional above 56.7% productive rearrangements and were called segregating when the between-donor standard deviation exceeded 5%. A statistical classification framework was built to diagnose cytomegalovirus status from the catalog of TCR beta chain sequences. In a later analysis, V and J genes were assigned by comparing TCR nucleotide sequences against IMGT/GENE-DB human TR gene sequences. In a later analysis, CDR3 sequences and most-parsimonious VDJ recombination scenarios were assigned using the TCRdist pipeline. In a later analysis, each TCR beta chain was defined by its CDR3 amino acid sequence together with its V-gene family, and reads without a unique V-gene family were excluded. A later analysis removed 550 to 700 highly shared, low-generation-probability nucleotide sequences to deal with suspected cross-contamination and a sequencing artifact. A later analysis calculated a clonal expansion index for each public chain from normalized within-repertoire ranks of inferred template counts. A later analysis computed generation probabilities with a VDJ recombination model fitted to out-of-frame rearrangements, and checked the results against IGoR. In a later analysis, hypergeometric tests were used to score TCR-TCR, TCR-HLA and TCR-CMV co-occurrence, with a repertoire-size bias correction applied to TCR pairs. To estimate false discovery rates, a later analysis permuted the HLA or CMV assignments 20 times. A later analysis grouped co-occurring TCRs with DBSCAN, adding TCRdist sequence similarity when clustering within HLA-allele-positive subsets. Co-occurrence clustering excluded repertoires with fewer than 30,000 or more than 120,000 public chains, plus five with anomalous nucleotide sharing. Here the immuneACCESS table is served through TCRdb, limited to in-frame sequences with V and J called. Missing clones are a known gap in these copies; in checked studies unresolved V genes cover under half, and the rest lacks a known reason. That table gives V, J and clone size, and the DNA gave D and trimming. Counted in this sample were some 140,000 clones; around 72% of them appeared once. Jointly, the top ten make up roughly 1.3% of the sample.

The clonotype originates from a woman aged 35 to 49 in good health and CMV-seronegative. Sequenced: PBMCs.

The CDR3 in this case is CASSPGDRPNSPLHF. The nucleotides are TGTGCCAGCAGCCCCGGGGACAGACCTAATTCACCCCTCCACTTT. The chain joins TRBV7-9 to TRBJ1-6, and TRBD1 matches 7 of the central bases. The germline V gene (reference sequence) gives CDR1 as SEHNR and CDR2 as FQNEAQ. For this chain, trimming is 5 bases at the V end and 6 bases at the J end, and the number of junction bases without a gene match is 7. The CDR3 holds 15 amino acids from the cysteine to the phenylalanine. Just the 45-base CDR3 DNA is kept, in frame starting at base 1.